The TCR beta chain described here comes from a study of identical twins. With 0 bases removed from V and 4 bases from J, the gap between germline ends came to 12 bases. This CDR3 is 14 amino acids long. Germline CDR1 reads DFQATT; CDR2 reads SNEGSKA (reference sequence). Unique molecular identifiers were in the cDNA, with template-switch universal primer binding. A single record per CDR3 protein comes from TCRdb applying MiXCR to the 5' RACE reads. The data hold 500,000 to 600,000 distinct CDR3 sequences, with 22% observed a single time. These records were also assigned to another study, of T cells expressing NK-cell markers. From that study: Sorted CD3+CD56+NKG2C+, CD3+CD56+NKG2C- and CD3+CD56-NKG2C+ T cells provided the TCR beta repertoires. In a group of 5 or 6 donors, dominant NKG2C+ clonotypes represented about 1.0-7.0% of CD8+ T cells. The same clonotypes also predominated in the CD3+CD56-NKG2C+ fraction of several donors.

The V gene is TRBV20-1, the J gene TRBJ1-1; unclear D gene. Sample: CD4+ T cells sorted from blood. This receptor was taken from a woman under 30 in good health. CDR3 protein: CSARDRKTLTEAFF. In DNA, the CDR3 is TGCAGTGCTAGAGATCGGAAGACGCTCACTGAAGCTTTCTTT.